This T cell receptor (beta chain) was observed in a study of blood T cell repertoires in COVID-19 (dated by TCRdb to about 2020). About the study as a whole: Samples from collaborators originated in the United States, Italy and Spain and spanned both the acute and convalescent phases of COVID-19. The prospective study material was composed of cDNA or gDNA derived from T cells, B-cell-depleted T cells, or PBMCs. Where HLA class I and class II types were available, the types were taken from metadata supplied by the sample provider, not from assay-based typing. A de-identified subject ID, COVID-19 status, age in years and sex were almost always included in the sample metadata. The repertoires were released in a freely available public database meant as a resource for research on the immune response to SARS-CoV-2. The samples were drawn from the first 160 participants of the ongoing ImmuneRACE study and from 950 to 1,500 subjects provided by 6 global collaborators. The dataset comprised deeply sampled blood TCRbeta repertoires from subjects exposed to, actively infected with, or recovered from COVID-19.

General study outcomes and caveats: The amount of clinical and demographic metadata varied by source and participant and was provided uncurated.

Concerning this clone: It lacks a known antigen. No much larger clone is present one base from it, and per-base qualities are unavailable.

V was cut back by 7 bases and J by 4 bases, leaving a gap of 19 bases between them. According to the germline V gene (reference sequence), CDR1 reads LNHDA and CDR2 reads SQIVND. The CDR3, from cysteine to phenylalanine, totals 15 residues. Just the 45-base CDR3 DNA is kept, in frame starting at base 1. TCRbeta CDR3 regions were amplified from genomic DNA by means of the immunoSEQ Assay, a bias-controlled multiplex PCR. In the paper's pipeline: The number of nucleated cells in each sample was estimated by amplification of reference gene primers within the assay. Sequence reads were collapsed and filtered to measure the absolute abundance of every unique TCRbeta CDR3 rearrangement. For each sample, productive Simpson clonality was calculated by taking the square root of Simpson's diversity index across productive rearrangements. In its TCRdb copy, this immuneACCESS table keeps in-frame sequences only and misses some clones. Where compared with another copy, unresolved V genes explain less than half of these, and the others have no known cause. Clone size and the V and J calls come from that table; the DNA yielded D and trimming. This sample gives around 150,000 clones in total; less than 85% of them show up just once. Approximately 3% of the sample lies in the top ten.

The collaborating institutions used their own protocols to collect whole blood in K2EDTA tubes. For TCRbeta analysis, collaborators shipped samples in one of three forms: frozen whole blood, isolated PBMCs, or DNA extracted from either of those sample types. This sequence originates from a human donor with acute or convalescent COVID-19. The donor label of this sample is uncertain. What was sequenced was peripheral blood. The receptor chain draws on TRBV19 and TRBJ1-2; the D gene cannot be named for sure. The CDR3 loop reads CASNSPGDLTYGYTF. The nucleotides are TGTGCCAGTAATTCGCCGGGAGACTTAACCTATGGCTACACCTTC.